These T cell receptor beta chains were read from a single sample in a study of cytomegalovirus exposure and HLA in healthy donors. TCRdb's table, derived via immunoSEQ multiplex PCR, lists solely in-frame clones and lacks some. The data contain about 150,000 clones, 80% of them singletons. What was sequenced was PBMCs. These receptors came from a man younger than 40 in good health and CMV-seropositive. The CDR3 runs from the conserved cysteine through the conserved F or W. The order of the fields is clone size, J gene, D gene, V gene, CDR3 DNA, CDR3 protein. D genes are given only for firm matches. Clone size, where shown, is once, few, many, or a class for clones that have expanded.

-	TRBJ2-1	-	TRBV18	TGTGCCAGCTCACCAAGCGCCAACAATGAGCAGTTCTTC	CASSPSANNEQFF
few	TRBJ2-1	-	TRBV5-4	TGTGCCAGCAGCTTTGCTGTCGGCTCCTACAATGAGCAGTTCTTC	CASSFAVGSYNEQFF
-	TRBJ1-2	-	TRBV7-3	TGTGCCAGCAGCTCAGGGGCAACAGGGCTGCATGGCTACACCTTC	CASSSGATGLHGYTF
-	TRBJ2-7	-	TRBV7-2	TGTGCCAGCAGCCCTGGGACTCACTCCTACGAGCAGTACTTC	CASSPGTHSYEQYF
few	TRBJ1-1	-	TRBV5-4	TGTGCCAGCAGCCCCGTAGAGGGTGCGAACACTGAAGCTTTCTTT	CASSPVEGANTEAFF
-	TRBJ1-5	TRBD1	TRBV9	TGTGCCAGCAGCGCAACAGGGGTTAGCAATCAGCCCCAGCATTTT	CASSATGVSNQPQHF
-	TRBJ2-5	TRBD2	TRBV27	TGTGCCAGCAGTTTGGTGGATAGCGGGAGGCAGGGAGAGACCCAGTACTTC	CASSLVDSGRQGETQYF
-	TRBJ1-2	-	TRBV9	TGTGCCAGCAGCGTAGCTGGGCAAACTTATGGCTACACCTTC	CASSVAGQTYGYTF
-	TRBJ1-2	-	TRBV2	TGTGCCAGCAGTGAACTAAACCGGGTCCTTGGCTACACCTTC	CASSELNRVLGYTF
-	TRBJ1-6	TRBD1	TRBV19	TGTGCCAGTAGTCAGGGGGCTGATTCACCCCTCCACTTT	CASSQGADSPLHF
-	TRBJ1-6	-	TRBV2	TGTGCCAGCAGCGCCACCTTAGGACTAGGTAACTTCCACTTT	CASSATLGLGNFHF
-	TRBJ1-5	TRBD1	TRBV7-6	TGTGCCAGCAGCCAGGGACAGGGAAATAGCAATCAGCCCCAGCATTTT	CASSQGQGNSNQPQHF
-	TRBJ2-1	TRBD1	TRBV29-1	TGCAGCGCGCGGGACAGGGACTACAATGAGCAGTTCTTC	CSARDRDYNEQFF
-	TRBJ1-1	TRBD1	TRBV2	TGTGCCAGCAGCGCAAACAGGGGGGAGACTGAAGCTTTCTTT	CASSANRGETEAFF
-	TRBJ2-1	TRBD2	TRBV29-1	TGCAGCGTTAGCGGGAGGTTCGACAATGAGCAGTTCTTC	CSVSGRFDNEQFF
-	TRBJ2-1	TRBD1	TRBV5-1	TGCGCCAGCGGGACAGGGGTGAGCTCCTACAATGAGCAGTTCTTC	CASGTGVSSYNEQFF
once	TRBJ2-5	-	TRBV6-5	TGTGCCAGCAGTTACTCGGAGGCGGTTCAAGAGACCCAGTACTTC	CASSYSEAVQETQYF
-	TRBJ2-3	-	TRBV7-2	TGTGCCAGCAGTCCGTCACGCGAAAGCACAGATACGCAGTATTTT	CASSPSRESTDTQYF
-	TRBJ1-2	-	TRBV19	TGTGCCAGTTCAGGGGACTATGGCTACACCTTC	CASSGDYGYTF
-	TRBJ2-3	TRBD2	TRBV4-1	TGCGCCAGCAGCATAGTAGCGGGAGATACGCAGTATTTT	CASSIVAGDTQYF
-	TRBJ2-6	-	TRBV28	TGTGCCACCAGGCGGGGTAGCGGTTCTGGGGCCAACGTCCTGACTTTC	CATRRGSGSGANVLTF
-	TRBJ1-1	-	TRBV11-3	TGTGCCAGCAGCATCGACAGCAGGACTGAAGCTTTCTTT	CASSIDSRTEAFF
once	TRBJ1-4	TRBD1	TRBV14	TGTGCCAGCAGCCAAACCCCGGGACAGACAACTAATGAAAAACTGTTTTTT	CASSQTPGQTTNEKLFF
-	TRBJ2-1	TRBD2	TRBV27	TGTGCCAGCAGTTACCTAGCGGACGGGAATGAGCAGTTCTTC	CASSYLADGNEQFF
-	TRBJ2-3	TRBD1	TRBV10-3	TGTGCCATCACTAGGGACAGACCTAGCACAGATACGCAGTATTTT	CAITRDRPSTDTQYF
-	TRBJ2-1	-	TRBV5-1	TGCGCCAGCAGCTTGGTAGCCCCAACGTCAAACAATGAGCAGTTCTTC	CASSLVAPTSNNEQFF
-	TRBJ2-7	TRBD2	TRBV6-5	TGTGCCAGCAGAGGGACTAGCGGTGCCTACGAGCAGTACTTC	CASRGTSGAYEQYF
-	TRBJ2-7	TRBD1	TRBV6-5	TGTGCCAGCAGTTACCAACAGGGGGTTTCCTACGAGCAGTACTTC	CASSYQQGVSYEQYF
-	TRBJ2-1	TRBD2	TRBV19	TGTGCCAGTGTTGGGAGGGACTACGCATACAATGAGCAGTTCTTC	CASVGRDYAYNEQFF
-	TRBJ2-3	TRBD2	TRBV27	TGTGCCAGCAGTCTATACCGGACTAGCAACACAGATACGCAGTATTTT	CASSLYRTSNTDTQYF
-	TRBJ2-7	TRBD2	TRBV5-1	TGCGCCAGCAGCTTGTCTACTAGCGGGAGTGGGTACGAGCAGTACTTC	CASSLSTSGSGYEQYF
-	TRBJ1-2	TRBD1	TRBV5-5	TGTGCCAGCAGCTTAGACAGGGGGCGAGGCTATGGCTACACCTTC	CASSLDRGRGYGYTF
-	TRBJ1-4	-	TRBV5-1	TGCGCCAGCAGCTCACTAGGGGGGGAGAATGAAAAACTGTTTTTT	CASSSLGGENEKLFF
-	TRBJ1-5	-	TRBV6-1	TGTGCCAGCAGTGAATCAAGGTTCGGGGATGGAAATCAGCCCCAGCATTTT	CASSESRFGDGNQPQHF
-	TRBJ2-7	-	TRBV27	TGTGCCAGCAGTTCTCTGGACAGACCCTACGAGCAGTACTTC	CASSSLDRPYEQYF